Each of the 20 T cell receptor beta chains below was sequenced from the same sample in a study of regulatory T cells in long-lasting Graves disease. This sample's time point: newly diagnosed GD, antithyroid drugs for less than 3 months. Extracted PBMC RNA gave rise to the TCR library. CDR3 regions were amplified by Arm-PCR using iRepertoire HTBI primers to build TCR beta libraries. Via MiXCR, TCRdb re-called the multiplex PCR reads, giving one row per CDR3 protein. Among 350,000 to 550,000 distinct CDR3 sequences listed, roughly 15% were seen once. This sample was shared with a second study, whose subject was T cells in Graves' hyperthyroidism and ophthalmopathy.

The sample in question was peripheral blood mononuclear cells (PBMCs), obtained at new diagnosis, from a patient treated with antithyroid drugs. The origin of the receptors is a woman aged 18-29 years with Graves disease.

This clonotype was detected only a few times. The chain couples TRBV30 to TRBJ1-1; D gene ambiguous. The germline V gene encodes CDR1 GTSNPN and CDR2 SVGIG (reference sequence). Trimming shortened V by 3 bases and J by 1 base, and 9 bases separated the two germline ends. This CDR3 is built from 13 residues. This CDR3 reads CAWSPHPNTEAFF. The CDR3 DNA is TGTGCCTGGAGCCCGCACCCGAACACTGAAGCTTTCTTT.

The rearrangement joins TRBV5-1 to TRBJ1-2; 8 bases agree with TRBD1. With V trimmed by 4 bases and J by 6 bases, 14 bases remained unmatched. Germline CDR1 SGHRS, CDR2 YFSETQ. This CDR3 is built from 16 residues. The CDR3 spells CASSETAGGEVNGYTF. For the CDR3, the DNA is TGCGCCAGCAGCGAGACCGCAGGGGGCGAAGTGAATGGCTACACCTTC.

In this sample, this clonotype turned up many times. CDR3 DNA: TGTGCCAGCAGTTTAGCCCAATGGGGCTATGGCTACACCTTC. It is translated as CASSLAQWGYGYTF. The chain links TRBV28 to TRBJ1-2; no reliable D call. This CDR3 contains 14 residues. Germline V CDR1 and CDR2: MDHEN, SYDVKM. V gave up 2 bases and J gave up 4 bases, with 11 bases separating them.

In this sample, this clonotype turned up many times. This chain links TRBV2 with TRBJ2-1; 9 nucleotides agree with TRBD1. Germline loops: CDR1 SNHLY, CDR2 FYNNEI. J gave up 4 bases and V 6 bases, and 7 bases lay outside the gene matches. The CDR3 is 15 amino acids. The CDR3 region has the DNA TGTGCCAGCAGCGCCGGGACAGGGCCATACAATGAGCAGTTCTTC. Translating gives CASSAGTGPYNEQFF.

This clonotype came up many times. The CDR3: CASSFLVGGEQFF. CDR3 in DNA: TGTGCCAGCAGCTTTTTAGTGGGTGGTGAGCAGTTCTTC. The chain carries TRBV7-9 and TRBJ2-1, with D unclear. The germline CDR1 and CDR2 sequences are SEHNR and FQNEAQ (reference sequence). The CDR3 consists of 13 residues. The ends were cut back, 3 bases at V and 9 bases at J, with 12 bases in the middle.

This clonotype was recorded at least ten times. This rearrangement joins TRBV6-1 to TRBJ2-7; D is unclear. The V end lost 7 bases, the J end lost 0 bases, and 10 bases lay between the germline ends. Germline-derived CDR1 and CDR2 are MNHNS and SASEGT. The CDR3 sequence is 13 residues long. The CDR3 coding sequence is TGTGCCAGCAAACCCGGGCCCTCCTACGAGCAGTACTTC. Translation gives CASKPGPSYEQYF.

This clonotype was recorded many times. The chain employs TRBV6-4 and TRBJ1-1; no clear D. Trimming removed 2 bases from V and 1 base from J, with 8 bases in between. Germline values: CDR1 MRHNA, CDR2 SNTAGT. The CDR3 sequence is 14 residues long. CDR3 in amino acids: CASSDTNRNTEAFF. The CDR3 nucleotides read TGTGCCAGCAGTGACACCAACAGGAACACTGAAGCTTTCTTT.

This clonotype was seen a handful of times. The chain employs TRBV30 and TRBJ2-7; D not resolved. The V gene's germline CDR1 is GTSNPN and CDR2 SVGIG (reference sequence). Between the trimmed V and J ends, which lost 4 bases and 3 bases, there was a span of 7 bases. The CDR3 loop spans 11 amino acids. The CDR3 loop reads CAWNRNYEQYF. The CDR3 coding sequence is TGTGCCTGGAACCGGAACTACGAGCAGTACTTC. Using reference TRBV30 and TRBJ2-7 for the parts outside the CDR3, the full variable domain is SQTIHQWPATLVQPVGSPLSLECTVEGTSNPNLYWYRQAAGRGLQLLFYSVGIGQISSEVPQNLSASRPQDRQFILSSKKLLLSDSGFYLCAWNRNYEQYFGPGTRLTVT.

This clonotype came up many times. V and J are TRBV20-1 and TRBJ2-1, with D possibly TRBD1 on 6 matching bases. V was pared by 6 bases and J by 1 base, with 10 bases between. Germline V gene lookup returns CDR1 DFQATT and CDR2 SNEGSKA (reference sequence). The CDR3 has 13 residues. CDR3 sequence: CSARGVSYNEQFF. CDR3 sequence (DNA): TGCAGTGCCAGGGGAGTATCCTACAATGAGCAGTTCTTC.

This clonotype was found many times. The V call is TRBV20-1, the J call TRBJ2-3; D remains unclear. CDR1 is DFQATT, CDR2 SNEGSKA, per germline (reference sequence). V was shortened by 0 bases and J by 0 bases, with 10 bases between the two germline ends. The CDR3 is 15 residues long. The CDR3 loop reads CSAREGTTSTDTQYF. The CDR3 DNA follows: TGCAGTGCTAGAGAGGGAACAACTAGCACAGATACGCAGTATTTT.

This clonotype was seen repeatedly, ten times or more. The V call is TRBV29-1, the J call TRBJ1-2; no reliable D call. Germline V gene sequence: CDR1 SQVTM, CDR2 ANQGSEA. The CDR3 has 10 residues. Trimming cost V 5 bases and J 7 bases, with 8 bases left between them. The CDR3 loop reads CSVLDGGYTF. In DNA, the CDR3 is TGCAGCGTTCTTGACGGTGGCTACACCTTC.

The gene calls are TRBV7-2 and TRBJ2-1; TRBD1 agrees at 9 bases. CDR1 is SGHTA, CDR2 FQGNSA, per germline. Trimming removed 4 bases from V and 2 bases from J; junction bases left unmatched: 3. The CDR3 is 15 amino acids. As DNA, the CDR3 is TGTGCCAGCAGCTCGGGGACAGGGACCTACAATGAGCAGTTCTTC. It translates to CASSSGTGTYNEQFF. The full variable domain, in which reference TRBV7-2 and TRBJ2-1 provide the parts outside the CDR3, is GAGVSQSPSNKVTEKGKDVELRCDPISGHTALYWYRQSLGQGLEFLIYFQGNSAPDKSGLPSDRFSAERTGGSVSTLTIQRTQQEDSAVYLCASSSGTGTYNEQFFGPGTRLTVL.

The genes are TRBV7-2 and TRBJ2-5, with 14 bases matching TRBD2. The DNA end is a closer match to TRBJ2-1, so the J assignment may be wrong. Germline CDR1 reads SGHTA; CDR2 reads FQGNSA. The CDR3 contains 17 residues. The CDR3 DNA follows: TGTGCCAGCAGCTTATCACCGGGACTAGCGGGAGAGAGTGAGCAGTTCTTC. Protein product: CASSLSPGLAGESEQFF.

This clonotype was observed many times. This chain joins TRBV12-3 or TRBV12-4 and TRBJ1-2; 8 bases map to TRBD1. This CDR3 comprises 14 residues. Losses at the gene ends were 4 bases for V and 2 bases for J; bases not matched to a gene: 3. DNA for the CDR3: TGTGCCAGCAGTTCCGGACAGGGAAACTATGGCTACACCTTC. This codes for CASSSGQGNYGYTF.

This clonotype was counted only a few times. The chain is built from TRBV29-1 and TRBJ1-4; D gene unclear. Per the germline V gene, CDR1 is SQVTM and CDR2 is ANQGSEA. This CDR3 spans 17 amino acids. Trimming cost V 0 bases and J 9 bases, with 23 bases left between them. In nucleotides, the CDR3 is TGCAGCGTTGAAGATCAAGGACTGATGTACTCAACGAAAAAACTGTTTTTT. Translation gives CSVEDQGLMYSTKKLFF.

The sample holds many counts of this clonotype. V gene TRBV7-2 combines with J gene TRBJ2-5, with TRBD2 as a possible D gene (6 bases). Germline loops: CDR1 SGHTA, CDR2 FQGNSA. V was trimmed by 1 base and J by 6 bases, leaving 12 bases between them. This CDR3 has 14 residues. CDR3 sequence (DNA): TGTGCCAGCAGCTTAGGGCGGGAAGGAAAGACCCAGTACTTC. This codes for CASSLGREGKTQYF.

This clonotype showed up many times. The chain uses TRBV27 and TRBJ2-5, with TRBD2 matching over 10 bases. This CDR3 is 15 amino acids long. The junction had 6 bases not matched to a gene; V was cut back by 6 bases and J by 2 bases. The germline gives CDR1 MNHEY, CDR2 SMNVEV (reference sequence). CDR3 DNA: TGTGCCAGCAGCTTAGGACTAGCGGCACAAGAGACCCAGTACTTC. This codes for CASSLGLAAQETQYF.

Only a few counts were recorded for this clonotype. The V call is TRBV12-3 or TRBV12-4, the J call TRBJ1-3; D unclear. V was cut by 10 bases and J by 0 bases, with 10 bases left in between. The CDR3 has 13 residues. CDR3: CATGGFSGNTIYF. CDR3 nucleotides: TGTGCCACCGGCGGGTTCTCTGGAAACACCATATATTTT.

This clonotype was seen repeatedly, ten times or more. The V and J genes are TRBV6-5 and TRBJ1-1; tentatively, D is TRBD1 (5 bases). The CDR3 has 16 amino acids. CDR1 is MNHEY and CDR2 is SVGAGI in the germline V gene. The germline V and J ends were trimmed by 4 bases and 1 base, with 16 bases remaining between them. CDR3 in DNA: TGTGCCAGCAGTTTGCTCTTGGGGGGATCGAACACTGAAGCTTTCTTT. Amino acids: CASSLLLGGSNTEAFF.

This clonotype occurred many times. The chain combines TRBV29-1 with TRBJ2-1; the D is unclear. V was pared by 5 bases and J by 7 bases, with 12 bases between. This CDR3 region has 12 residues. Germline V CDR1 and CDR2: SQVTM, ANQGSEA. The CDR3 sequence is CSVRMGWNEQFF. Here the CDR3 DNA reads TGCAGCGTTAGGATGGGGTGGAATGAGCAGTTCTTC.